The entry below gives a single T cell receptor beta chain sequence along with its context. This beta chain was picked up by a library intended for alpha chains and is off target, so its count carries little meaning. TCR cDNA molecules each carried a unique molecular identifier. TCRdb recomputed calls from the 5' RACE reads with MiXCR, one row per CDR3 protein. This sample has 6,000 to 8,000 distinct CDR3 sequences, with around 5.3% found just once. The data were taken from a study of spatial heterogeneity in lung cancer. About the study: Beta-chain sequences consistently outnumbered alpha-chain sequences in detection. Raw reads contained each unique TCR and UMI combination more than ten times on average.

V dropped 7 bases and J dropped 6 bases, with 19 bases sitting between them. Germline loops: CDR1 MNHEY, CDR2 SMNVEV (reference sequence). The CDR3 contains 14 residues. Time point denoted: sample taken at primary tumor resection. No cell sorting; template was whole RNA from tumor, lung tissue or PBMC. The donors, 60 to 80 patients with untreated early-stage non-small cell lung cancer, provided the samples. V is TRBV27 and J is TRBJ2-7, with D hard to call. The material sequenced was normal lung tissue next to the tumor, taken at surgery. The sequence was obtained from a female donor with early-stage non-small cell lung cancer. Here the CDR3 reads CASMIAGRVGEQYF. The CDR3 nucleotides read TGTGCCAGCATGATAGCAGGCCGCGTGGGCGAGCAGTACTTC.